This T cell receptor beta chain comes out of a study of T-cell memory formation after mild COVID-19 (dated by TCRdb to the early 2020s). About the investigation overall: TCR sequence clusters from the two donors were largely donor specific. The cohort comprised two young, previously healthy adult volunteers, one female and one male. In two donors, T-cell clones that expanded and contracted after mild COVID-19 were followed by sequencing TCRalpha and TCRbeta repertoires longitudinally.

This clonotype was seen a few times. This receptor's antigen is unknown. No quality values exist for individual bases; no much larger clone is one base distant. Study-level results and caveats: Contracting CD4+ clones were found mainly in CM and EM memory subsets, while CD8+ clones were enriched in EMRA. The study included only a couple of mild cases, and larger cohorts that include severe cases with pre-infection samples were judged to be necessary. From day 15 to 85, contracting clones showed balanced CD4/CD8 phenotypes, whereas a second wave of clones that expanded from day 15 to 37 leaned towards CD4+. SARS-CoV-2 specificity of the second-wave clones peaking on day 37 was not confirmed. Some responding clones were detected in pre-infection memory, which suggested that pre-existing cross-reactive memory T cells had joined the SARS-CoV-2 response.

Sequencing was carried out with an Illumina NovaSeq 6000. TCRalpha and TCRbeta cDNA libraries were constructed by 5'RACE with constant-segment primers, with sample barcodes and unique molecular identifiers being introduced. Trizol reagent was used to extract RNA from every sample. Libraries were amplified in two PCR steps, with a second sample barcode and Illumina TruSeq adapters added in the second step. The libraries were sequenced on an Illumina NovaSeq using 2 x 150 bp paired-end reads. The study's own analysis went as follows. With migec v1.2.7, reads were demultiplexed and then collapsed into UMI-guided consensus sequences. Using mixcr v2.1.11, the UMI consensuses were aligned to TRA and TRB V and J templates and assembled into clonotypes. A clonotype was counted as expanded or contracted only if both edgeR and NoisET called the change significant, with noise models trained on biological replicates. For edgeR calls, the thresholds were a false discovery rate-adjusted p below 0.01 and a log2 fold-change of 1. As an exploratory analysis of dynamics, max-normalized trajectories of the 1000 most abundant clonotypes were examined with PCA combined with hierarchical clustering. Separately sequenced CD4+ and CD8+ repertoires were used to assign a CD4 or CD8 phenotype to each responding clone. Using fastp trimming at Q25 and MiXCR clonotype assembly, TCRdb reanalyzed the public sequencing data and kept in-frame beta chains. Each CDR3 protein appears once, grouped with its most common genes and DNA. It is TCRdb's table, rather than the study itself, that gives the V and J calls and clone size. The sample table contains some 150,000 distinct CDR3 sequences; only one count was recorded for roughly 24% of them. The top ten constitute around a quarter of the sample.

PBMCs were isolated by Ficoll-Paque density gradient centrifugation. The specimen sequenced was PBMCs or a T cell subset sorted from them (not recorded which). The sequence was obtained from an adult woman who had mild COVID-19 (a few samples of this study predate the infection). The sample titles of this study are shuffled in the database, so cell type and time point are left out; the donor was told from shared clones.

CDR3 loop: CAIRQGATDTQYF. The nucleotide sequence is TGTGCCATTAGACAGGGGGCCACAGATACGCAGTATTTT. The rearranged segments are TRBV27 and TRBJ2-3, with 10 central nucleotides matching TRBD1. Relative to germline, V is missing 10 bases and J is missing 2 bases, with 3 bases of the junction outside any gene match. The CDR3 spans 13 residues, from the cysteine through the phenylalanine. Only the CDR3 DNA stays, 39 bases, in frame from base 1. Via the germline V gene (reference sequence), CDR1 is MNHEY and CDR2 SMNVEV.